Each of the 17 T cell receptor beta chains below was sequenced from the same sample in a study of T cell responses to AZD1222 COVID-19 vaccine. Here immunoSEQ multiplex PCR was the method, and the copy in TCRdb shows in-frame clones only, minus some. The sample holds approximately 160,000 clones, approximately 93% seen once. The input for sequencing was peripheral blood, taken on day 0 of AZD1222 vaccination. These receptors all come from an adult in good health.

The genes are TRBV18 and TRBJ1-2; TRBD1 aligns across 11 bases. Per the germline V gene, CDR1 is KGHSH and CDR2 is LQKENI. The V gene end was trimmed by 0 bases and the J gene end by 8 bases; junction bases not matched to a gene: 8. CDR3 size: 16 residues. The CDR3 DNA reads TGTGCCAGCTCACCACCCTCCGGACAGGGGGCCCGGGGCTACACCTTC. The encoded protein is CASSPPSGQGARGYTF.

This clone showed up many times. The chain combines TRBV29-1 with TRBJ2-1; D gene unclear. CDR1 is SQVTM and CDR2 is ANQGSEA in the germline V gene. The CDR3 consists of 10 residues. The V gene lost 7 bases and the J gene lost 5 bases, with 6 bases spanning the gap. CDR3 residues: CSAQDNEQFF. In DNA, the CDR3 is TGCAGCGCTCAAGACAATGAGCAGTTCTTC.

This chain links TRBV9 with TRBJ1-3, with D perhaps matching TRBD1 (5 bases). V was trimmed by 0 bases and J by 4 bases, leaving 14 bases between them. Germline V gene sequence: CDR1 SGDLS, CDR2 YYNGEE. The CDR3 runs 16 residues. The chain's CDR3 is CASSVEAGLSGNTIYF. The CDR3 bases are TGTGCCAGCAGCGTAGAGGCAGGGCTCTCCGGAAACACCATATATTTT. Supplemented by reference TRBV9 and TRBJ1-3, the full variable domain reads DSGVTQTPKHLITATGQRVTLRCSPRSGDLSVYWYQQSLDQGLQFLIQYYNGEERAKGNILERFSAQQFPDLHSELNLSSLELGDSALYFCASSVEAGLSGNTIYFGEGSWLTVV.

The chain has TRBV5-1 and TRBJ1-2; D is perhaps TRBD1 (5 bases). Germline assignment: CDR1 SGHRS and CDR2 YFSETQ. Deletions cut 5 bases from V and 7 bases from J, with 21 bases between. This CDR3 comprises 15 residues. CDR3 sequence reads: CASSRTGEGAFGYTF. In nucleotides, the CDR3 is TGCGCCAGCAGTCGGACGGGAGAAGGGGCCTTTGGCTACACCTTC.

This chain uses TRBV5-8 with TRBJ1-2, with a tentative D call TRBD1 (5 bases). From germline, CDR1 is SGHTS and CDR2 YDEGEE. V was trimmed by 2 bases and J by 3 bases, leaving 8 bases between them. The CDR3 spans 13 residues. DNA of the CDR3: TGTGCCAGCAGCTTTATGGGGCACTATGGCTACACCTTC. This translates into CASSFMGHYGYTF.

To note about this clone: Additional DNA sequences in this sample encode the identical CDR3. This sequence joins TRBV9 and TRBJ1-1; weak D call: TRBD1 (5 bases). Trimming shortened V by 0 bases and J by 5 bases, and 8 bases separated the two germline ends. The CDR3 sequence is 13 residues long. The germline V gene has CDR1 SGDLS and CDR2 YYNGEE. The CDR3 region has the DNA TGTGCCAGCAGCGTAGGGGGGAGGACTGAAGCTTTCTTT. Amino acid sequence: CASSVGGRTEAFF.

This sequence joins TRBV5-4 and TRBJ1-1; possibly TRBD1 for D (5 bases). Trimming left V 0 bases short and J 3 bases short, with 15 bases between. CDR3 size: 16 residues. Germline CDR1 SGHNT, CDR2 YYREEE (reference sequence). This CDR3 is CASSLAIRGADTEAFF. The CDR3 DNA reads as TGTGCCAGCAGCTTGGCCATACGTGGGGCGGACACTGAAGCTTTCTTT.

The chain has TRBV4-2 and TRBJ1-1, with D possibly matching TRBD1 (5 bases). V shed 6 bases and J shed 0 bases, with 11 bases lying between them. This CDR3 contains 14 residues. Germline V CDR1 and CDR2: LGHNA, YNFKEQ. The CDR3 sequence is CASSSEGMNTEAFF. DNA of the CDR3: TGTGCCAGCAGTTCCGAGGGGATGAACACTGAAGCTTTCTTT.

V and J are TRBV7-2 and TRBJ1-2, with 8 bases matching TRBD1. CDR1 is SGHTA and CDR2 is FQGNSA in the germline V gene. V trimming: 3 bases; J trimming: 2 bases; junction bases outside the gene matches: 2. This CDR3 region has 14 residues. The CDR3 region has the DNA TGTGCCAGCAGCTTCGACAGGGGCAACTATGGCTACACCTTC. It translates to CASSFDRGNYGYTF.

The chain couples TRBV19 to TRBJ1-3, with D unclear. Trimming shortened V by 6 bases and J by 2 bases, and 14 bases separated the two germline ends. CDR1 is LNHDA and CDR2 is SQIVND in the germline V gene (reference sequence). The CDR3 has 15 residues. CDR3 sequence: CASRNTDATGNTIYF. In DNA, the CDR3 is TGTGCCAGTAGGAATACGGACGCGACTGGAAACACCATATATTTT. The variable domain in full, completed from reference TRBV19 and TRBJ1-3, reads DGGITQSPKYLFRKEGQNVTLSCEQNLNHDAMYWYRQDPGQGLRLIYYSQIVNDFQKGDIAEGYSVSREKKESFPLTVTSAQKNPTAFYLCASRNTDATGNTIYFGEGSWLTVV.

The chain links TRBV4-2 to TRBJ2-7; 11 bases are shared with TRBD2. The germline gives CDR1 LGHNA, CDR2 YNFKEQ. The CDR3 runs to 15 residues. The V and J ends lost 2 bases and 3 bases, in that order; junction bases with no gene match: 3. CDR3: CASSQNLAGGYEQYF. For the CDR3, the DNA is TGTGCCAGCAGCCAAAATCTAGCGGGAGGCTACGAGCAGTACTTC.

The V and J genes are TRBV11-2 and TRBJ2-7, with D perhaps TRBD2 (5 bases). The CDR3 is 14 residues long. Per germline, CDR1 SGHAT and CDR2 FQNNGV. Trimming took off 4 bases at V and 4 bases at J, with 14 bases between the two ends. The CDR3 loop is CASSSIVAGYEQYF. For the CDR3, the DNA is TGTGCCAGCAGCTCAATAGTTGCGGGTTACGAGCAGTACTTC.

This clone was seen only once. The chain employs TRBV5-6 and TRBJ2-7, with D possibly TRBD1 on 5 matching bases. Per the germline V gene, CDR1 is SGHDT and CDR2 is YYEEEE. V was trimmed by 4 bases and J by 4 bases, leaving 12 bases between them. The CDR3 contains 13 residues. CDR3 amino acids: CASSPTDSYEQYF. DNA for the CDR3: TGTGCCAGCAGCCCGACAGATTCTTACGAGCAGTACTTC.

This sequence joins TRBV4-1 and TRBJ1-5; TRBD1 might be the D (5 bases). Germline CDR1 and CDR2: MGHRA and YSYEKL. V was pared by 1 base and J by 4 bases, with 8 bases between. The CDR3 spans 14 residues. Here the CDR3 reads CASSQVPGNQPQHF. DNA for the CDR3: TGCGCCAGCAGCCAAGTTCCAGGGAATCAGCCCCAGCATTTT.

This sequence joins TRBV10-3 and TRBJ1-1; TRBD1 might be the D (6 bases). Trimming removed 11 bases at V and 4 bases at J, with 14 bases between. The CDR3 sequence is 12 residues long. Germline lookup yields CDR1 ENHRY and CDR2 SYGVKD. DNA for the CDR3: TGTGCCGTCGGGGGGGGGCCCACTGAAGCTTTCTTT. Translation: CAVGGGPTEAFF.

This chain joins TRBV6-2 or TRBV6-3 and TRBJ2-1, with D hard to call. Trimming stripped 2 bases from V and 2 bases from J, with 16 bases between. CDR1 and CDR2 (germline): MNHEY, SVGEGT. This CDR3 is built from 17 residues. The DNA of the CDR3 is TGTGCCAGCAGTTACGCAAAGCTTACCAGAGCCTACAATGAGCAGTTCTTC. Its protein is CASSYAKLTRAYNEQFF.

This sequence joins TRBV30 and TRBJ1-4; D remains unclear. Germline CDR1 GTSNPN, CDR2 SVGIG (reference sequence). This CDR3 is built from 14 residues. Trimming stripped 0 bases from V and 7 bases from J, with 12 bases between. The CDR3 loop is CAWSVRGISEKLFF. The CDR3 coding sequence is TGTGCCTGGAGTGTACGTGGGATCAGTGAAAAACTGTTTTTT.